These T cell receptor beta chains were read from a single sample in a study of blood T cell repertoires in COVID-19. Only in-frame clones appear in the TCRdb table, and some are missing; sequencing was by immunoSEQ multiplex PCR. The sample has roughly 150,000 clones, 88% seen once. Sequencing used peripheral blood. Receptors originate from a man aged 45-60 years who had recovered from COVID-19. Both conserved end residues are part of each CDR3. The D gene is left open where the match is weak. Where a row states a size, it is once, few, many or the class of an expanded clone; other rows omit it.

J: TRBJ2-3
size: few
D: TRBD1
V: TRBV28
CDR3: CASLQQGGTDTQYF
DNA: TGTGCCAGCCTCCAACAGGGGGGCACAGATACGCAGTATTTT

J: TRBJ2-7
size: .
D: .
V: TRBV27
CDR3: CASSPMGGTYEQYF
DNA: TGTGCCAGCAGCCCTATGGGCGGGACCTACGAGCAGTACTTC

J: TRBJ1-2
size: once
D: .
V: TRBV5-4
CDR3: CASRVGGQNYNYGYTF
DNA: TGTGCCAGCAGGGTTGGAGGGCAGAATTATAACTATGGCTACACCTTC

J: TRBJ2-5
size: .
D: .
V: TRBV5-5
CDR3: CASSLASRRGLQETQYF
DNA: TGTGCCAGCAGCTTGGCTTCGAGGAGGGGGCTGCAGGAGACCCAGTACTTC

J: TRBJ2-7
size: .
D: TRBD2
V: TRBV7-9
CDR3: CASSFGLAGRNYEQYF
DNA: TGTGCCAGCAGCTTCGGGCTAGCGGGACGCAACTACGAGCAGTACTTC

J: TRBJ2-1
size: .
D: .
V: TRBV21-1
CDR3: CASSNLRRLAGGPGNEQFF
DNA: TGTGCCAGCAGCAATTTGCGGCGTTTGGCGGGAGGGCCTGGCAATGAGCAGTTCTTC

J: TRBJ2-2
size: .
D: .
V: TRBV11-1
CDR3: CASSYPGQNTGELFF
DNA: TGTGCCAGCAGCTACCCGGGACAGAACACCGGGGAGCTGTTTTTT

J: TRBJ1-6
size: .
D: .
V: TRBV9
CDR3: CASSTALYNSPLHF
DNA: TGTGCCAGCAGTACTGCCCTCTATAATTCACCCCTCCACTTT

J: TRBJ1-6
size: few
D: .
V: TRBV27
CDR3: CASSLLNSPLHF
DNA: TGTGCCAGCAGTTTGCTAAATTCACCCCTCCACTTT

J: TRBJ2-7
size: .
D: TRBD1
V: TRBV5-4
CDR3: CASSLTGQGAYEQYF
DNA: TGTGCCAGCAGCTTGACGGGACAGGGGGCTTACGAGCAGTACTTC

J: TRBJ1-2
size: .
D: .
V: TRBV10-1
CDR3: CASTGVSDYGYTF
DNA: TGCGCCAGCACGGGGGTAAGTGACTATGGCTACACCTTC

J: TRBJ2-2
size: .
D: .
V: TRBV7-3
CDR3: CASSSGDPGELFF
DNA: TGTGCCAGCAGCTCAGGGGATCCCGGGGAGCTGTTTTTT

J: TRBJ2-3
size: .
D: TRBD2
V: TRBV7-2
CDR3: CASSSSGRGTDTQYF
DNA: TGTGCCAGCAGCTCCAGCGGGAGAGGCACAGATACGCAGTATTTT

J: TRBJ1-5
size: .
D: .
V: TRBV30
CDR3: CACGGQSNQPQHF
DNA: TGTGCCTGCGGCGGACAGAGCAATCAGCCCCAGCATTTT

J: TRBJ1-3
size: .
D: .
V: TRBV10-3
CDR3: CAISDNSGNTIYF
DNA: TGTGCCATCAGTGACAACTCTGGAAACACCATATATTTT

J: TRBJ1-5
size: .
D: .
V: TRBV28
CDR3: CASSSQLSPSQPQHF
DNA: TGTGCCAGCAGCAGTCAATTGTCTCCAAGTCAGCCCCAGCATTTT

J: TRBJ1-5
size: few
D: .
V: TRBV7-2
CDR3: CASSLTGGNQPQHF
DNA: TGTGCCAGCAGCCTTACAGGAGGCAATCAGCCCCAGCATTTT

J: TRBJ1-6
size: .
D: TRBD1
V: TRBV6-4
CDR3: CASSAGQGATNNSPLHF
DNA: TGTGCCAGCAGTGCCGGACAGGGGGCGACTAATAATTCACCCCTCCACTTT

J: TRBJ2-7
size: few
D: .
V: TRBV5-1
CDR3: CASSLAQGGGNEQYF
DNA: TGCGCCAGCAGCTTGGCCCAGGGGGGAGGAAACGAGCAGTACTTC

J: TRBJ1-2
size: .
D: .
V: TRBV30
CDR3: CAWSLRLGGYTF
DNA: TGTGCCTGGTCACTCAGGCTTGGGGGCTACACCTTC